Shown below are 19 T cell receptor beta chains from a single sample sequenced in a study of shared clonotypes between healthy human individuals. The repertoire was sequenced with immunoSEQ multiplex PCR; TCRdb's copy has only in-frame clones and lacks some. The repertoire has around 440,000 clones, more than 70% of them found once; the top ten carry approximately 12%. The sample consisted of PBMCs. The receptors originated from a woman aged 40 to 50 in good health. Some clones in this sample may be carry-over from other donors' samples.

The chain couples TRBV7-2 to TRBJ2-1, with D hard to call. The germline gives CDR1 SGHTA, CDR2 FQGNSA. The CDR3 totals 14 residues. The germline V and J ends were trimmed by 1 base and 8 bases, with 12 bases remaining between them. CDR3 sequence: CASSLGGNWDEQFF. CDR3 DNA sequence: TGTGCCAGCAGCTTAGGTGGAAACTGGGATGAGCAGTTCTTC.

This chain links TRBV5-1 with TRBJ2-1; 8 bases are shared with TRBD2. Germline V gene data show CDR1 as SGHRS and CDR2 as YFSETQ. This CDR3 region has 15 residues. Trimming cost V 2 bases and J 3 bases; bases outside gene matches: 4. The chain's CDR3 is CASSLAGDNYNEQFF. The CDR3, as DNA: TGCGCCAGCAGCTTAGCGGGAGATAACTACAATGAGCAGTTCTTC.

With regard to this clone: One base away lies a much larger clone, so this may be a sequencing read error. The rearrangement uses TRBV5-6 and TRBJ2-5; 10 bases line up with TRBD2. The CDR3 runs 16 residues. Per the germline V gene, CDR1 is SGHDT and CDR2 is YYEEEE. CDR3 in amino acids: CACSFAPAGGRETQYF. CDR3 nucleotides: TGTGCCTGCAGCTTCGCCCCAGCGGGAGGGCGAGAGACCCAGTACTTC.

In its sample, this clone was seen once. CDR3 loop: CASRGSGQGVGETQYF. The CDR3 DNA follows: TGTGCCAGCAGAGGTAGCGGGCAGGGGGTGGGAGAGACCCAGTACTTC. The rearrangement links TRBV7-9 to TRBJ2-5; D tentatively fits TRBD1 or TRBD2 (7 bases each). With 6 bases removed from V and 4 bases from J, the gap between germline ends came to 21 bases. Germline CDR1 SEHNR, CDR2 FQNEAQ (reference sequence). The CDR3 is 16 amino acids.

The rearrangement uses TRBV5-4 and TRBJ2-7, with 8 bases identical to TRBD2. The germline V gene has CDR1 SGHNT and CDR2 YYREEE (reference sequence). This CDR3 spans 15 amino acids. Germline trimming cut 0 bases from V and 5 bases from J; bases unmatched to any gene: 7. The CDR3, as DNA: TGTGCCAGCAGCTTGGAGCGGGAGATTGGAGACGAGCAGTACTTC. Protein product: CASSLEREIGDEQYF.

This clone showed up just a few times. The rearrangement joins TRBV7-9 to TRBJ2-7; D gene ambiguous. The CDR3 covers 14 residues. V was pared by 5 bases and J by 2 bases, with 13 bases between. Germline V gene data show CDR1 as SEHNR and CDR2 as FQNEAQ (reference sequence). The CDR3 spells CASSRALEPYEQYF. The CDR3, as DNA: TGTGCCAGCAGCCGTGCCCTGGAACCCTACGAGCAGTACTTC.

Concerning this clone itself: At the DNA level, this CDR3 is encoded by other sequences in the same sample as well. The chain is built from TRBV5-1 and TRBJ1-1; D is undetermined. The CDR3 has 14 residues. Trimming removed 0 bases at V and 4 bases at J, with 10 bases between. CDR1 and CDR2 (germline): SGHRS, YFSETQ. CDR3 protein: CASSLAGVGTEAFF. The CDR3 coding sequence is TGCGCCAGCAGCTTGGCCGGAGTCGGCACTGAAGCTTTCTTT.

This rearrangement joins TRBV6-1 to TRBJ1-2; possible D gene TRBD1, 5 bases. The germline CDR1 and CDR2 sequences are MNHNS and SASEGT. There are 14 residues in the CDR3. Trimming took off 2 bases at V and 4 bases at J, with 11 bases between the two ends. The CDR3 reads CASSEKGTTYGYTF. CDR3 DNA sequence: TGTGCCAGCAGTGAAAAGGGGACCACCTATGGCTACACCTTC.

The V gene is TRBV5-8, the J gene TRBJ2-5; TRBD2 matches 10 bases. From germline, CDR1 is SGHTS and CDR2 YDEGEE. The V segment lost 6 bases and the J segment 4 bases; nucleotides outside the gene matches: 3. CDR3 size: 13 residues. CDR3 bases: TGTGCCAGCATCGCTAGCGGGAGAGAGACCCAGTACTTC. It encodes CASIASGRETQYF.

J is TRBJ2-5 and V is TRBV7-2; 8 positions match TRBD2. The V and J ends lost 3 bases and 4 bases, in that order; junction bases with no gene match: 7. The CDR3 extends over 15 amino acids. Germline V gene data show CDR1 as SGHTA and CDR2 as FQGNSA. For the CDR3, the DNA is TGTGCCAGCAGCTTTAGCGGGACCGCGGGAGAGACCCAGTACTTC. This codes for CASSFSGTAGETQYF. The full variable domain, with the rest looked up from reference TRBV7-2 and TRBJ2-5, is GAGVSQSPSNKVTEKGKDVELRCDPISGHTALYWYRQSLGQGLEFLIYFQGNSAPDKSGLPSDRFSAERTGGSVSTLTIQRTQQEDSAVYLCASSFSGTAGETQYFGPGTRLLVL.

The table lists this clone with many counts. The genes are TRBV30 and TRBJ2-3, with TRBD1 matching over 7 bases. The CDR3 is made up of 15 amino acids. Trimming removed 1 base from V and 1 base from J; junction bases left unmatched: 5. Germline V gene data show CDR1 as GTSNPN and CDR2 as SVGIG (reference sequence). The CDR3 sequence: CAWSGQGSRTDTQYF. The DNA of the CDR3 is TGTGCCTGGAGTGGACAGGGTTCCCGCACAGATACGCAGTATTTT.

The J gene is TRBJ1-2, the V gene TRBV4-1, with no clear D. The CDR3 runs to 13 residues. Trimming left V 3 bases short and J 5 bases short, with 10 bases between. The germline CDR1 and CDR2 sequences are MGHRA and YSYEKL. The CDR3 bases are TGCGCCAGCAGCCACCAACTGGGGTATGGCTACACCTTC. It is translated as CASSHQLGYGYTF.

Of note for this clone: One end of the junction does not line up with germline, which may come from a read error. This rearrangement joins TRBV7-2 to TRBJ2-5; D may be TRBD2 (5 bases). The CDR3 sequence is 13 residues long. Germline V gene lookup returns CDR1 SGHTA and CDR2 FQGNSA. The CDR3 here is CASSLAEGETQYF. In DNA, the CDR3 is TGTGCCAGCAGCCTAGCCGAAGGGGAGACCCAGTACTTC.

Written as DNA, the CDR3 is TGTGCCAGCAGCCCAGAACCCGCGAACACCGGGGAGCTGTTTTTT. It encodes CASSPEPANTGELFF. V gene TRBV7-7 combines with J gene TRBJ2-2, with D unresolved. Germline V CDR1 and CDR2: SSHAT, FNYEAQ (reference sequence). The CDR3 totals 15 residues. Trimming left V 5 bases short and J 0 bases short, with 10 bases between. Full variable domain (rest looked up from reference TRBV7-7 and TRBJ2-2): GAGVSQSPRYKVTKRGQDVTLRCDPISSHATLYWYQQALGQGPEFLTYFNYEAQPDKSGLPSDRFSAERPEGSISTLTIQRTEQRDSAMYRCASSPEPANTGELFFGEGSRLTVL.

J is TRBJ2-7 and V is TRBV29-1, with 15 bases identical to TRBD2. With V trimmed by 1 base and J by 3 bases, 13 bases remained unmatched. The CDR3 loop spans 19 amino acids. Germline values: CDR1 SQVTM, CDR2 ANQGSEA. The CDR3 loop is CSVEVPPGLAGGGGYEQYF. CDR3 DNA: TGCAGCGTTGAAGTCCCCCCGGGACTAGCGGGAGGCGGTGGCTACGAGCAGTACTTC.

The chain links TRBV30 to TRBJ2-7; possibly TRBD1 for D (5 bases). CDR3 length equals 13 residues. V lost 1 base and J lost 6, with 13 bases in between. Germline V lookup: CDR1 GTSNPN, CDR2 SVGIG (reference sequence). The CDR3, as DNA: TGTGCCTGGAGTGGGAATACAGGAACCGAGCAGTACTTC. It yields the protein CAWSGNTGTEQYF.

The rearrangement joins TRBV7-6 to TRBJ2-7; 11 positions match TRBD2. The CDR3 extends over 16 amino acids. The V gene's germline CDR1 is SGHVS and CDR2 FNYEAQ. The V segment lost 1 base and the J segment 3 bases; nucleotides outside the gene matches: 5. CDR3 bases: TGTGCCAGCAGCTTAGGGGGAGGGACTAGCGGCTACGAGCAGTACTTC. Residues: CASSLGGGTSGYEQYF.

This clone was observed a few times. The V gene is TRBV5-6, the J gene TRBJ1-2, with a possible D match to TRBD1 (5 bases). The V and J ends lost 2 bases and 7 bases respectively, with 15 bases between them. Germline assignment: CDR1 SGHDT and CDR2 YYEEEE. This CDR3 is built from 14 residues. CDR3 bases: TGTGCCAGCAGCTTCTCAGGCGGCGGGGGTGGCTACACCTTC. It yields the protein CASSFSGGGGGYTF.

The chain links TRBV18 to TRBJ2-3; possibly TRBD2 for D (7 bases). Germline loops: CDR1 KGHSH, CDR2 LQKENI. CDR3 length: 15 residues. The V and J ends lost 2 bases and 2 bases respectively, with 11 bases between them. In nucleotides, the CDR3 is TGTGCCAGCTCACCAGGAGGGGGGGTCACAGATACGCAGTATTTT. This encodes CASSPGGGVTDTQYF. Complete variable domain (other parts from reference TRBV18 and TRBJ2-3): NAGVMQNPRHLVRRRGQEARLRCSPMKGHSHVYWYRQLPEEGLKFMVYLQKENIIDESGMPKERFSAEFPKEGPSILRIQQVVRGDSAAYFCASSPGGGVTDTQYFGPGTRLTVL.